The sequence of this TCR beta chain was determined in a study of cytomegalovirus exposure and HLA in healthy donors. Study outcomes and limitations: CMV serostatus was the sole immune exposure information available.

Comment on this clone: Its antigen is not known.

Primers for the PCR totalled 60 Vbeta and 13 Jbeta. TCRdb keeps only in-frame clones here, not all; method: immunoSEQ multiplex PCR. Seen here are about 68,000 clones, about 81% observed once, and the top ten hold about 6.5%. The germline V gene encodes CDR1 SGHRS and CDR2 YFSETQ. This CDR3 region has 18 residues. Trimming shortened V by 0 bases and J by 1 base, and 19 bases separated the two germline ends. The origin of this receptor is a human donor in good health. J is TRBJ1-2 and V is TRBV5-1; weak D call: TRBD1 (6 bases). Sequencing was done on a sample of PBMCs. The CDR3 protein is CASSLASQGSRFNYGYTF. In DNA form, the CDR3 reads TGCGCCAGCAGCTTGGCTAGCCAGGGGTCCCGATTTAACTATGGCTACACCTTC.